Listed below are T cell receptor beta chains from one sample, sequenced in a study of blood T cell repertoires in COVID-19. Produced via immunoSEQ multiplex PCR; TCRdb's table is partial and in-frame only. Counted here are about 310,000 clones, 70% to 90% occurring once; the ten biggest clones make up over 9%. Sequencing was performed on PBMCs or T cells enriched from blood (not recorded which). The receptors were gathered from a woman aged 40 to 49 who had recovered from COVID-19. CDR3s include the opening cysteine and the closing phenylalanine or tryptophan. The D gene is left open where the match is weak. Only part of the rows carry a size: once, few, many, or a class if the clone is expanded.

j_call: TRBJ2-3
clone_size: -
d_call: TRBD1
v_call: TRBV7-9
cdr3_nt: TGTGCCAGCAGCCCCCGGACAGGGGTGGGCACAGATACGCAGTATTTT
cdr3_aa: CASSPRTGVGTDTQYF

j_call: TRBJ1-1
clone_size: -
d_call: -
v_call: TRBV3-1/TRBV3-2
cdr3_nt: TGTGCCAGCAGCCAACCCAGGGGAGCTGAAGCTTTCTTT
cdr3_aa: CASSQPRGAEAFF

j_call: TRBJ2-1
clone_size: -
d_call: -
v_call: TRBV10-1
cdr3_nt: TGCGCCAGCAGTGAGTCTGCGGGGGCCAGGGATGAGCAGTTCTTC
cdr3_aa: CASSESAGARDEQFF

j_call: TRBJ1-5
clone_size: -
d_call: TRBD1
v_call: TRBV6-5
cdr3_nt: TGTGCCAGCAGGGGGACAGGGGACAATCAGCCCCAGCATTTT
cdr3_aa: CASRGTGDNQPQHF

j_call: TRBJ2-3
clone_size: -
d_call: TRBD2
v_call: TRBV5-4
cdr3_nt: TGCGCTGCTAAGGGGACTAGCGGGGAAGCAGATACGCAGTATTTT
cdr3_aa: CAAKGTSGEADTQYF

j_call: TRBJ2-3
clone_size: -
d_call: TRBD2
v_call: TRBV7-2
cdr3_nt: TGTGCCAGCAGCTTAGCGGTGACTAGCGGGAGGACCACAGATACGCAGTATTTT
cdr3_aa: CASSLAVTSGRTTDTQYF

j_call: TRBJ1-1
clone_size: -
d_call: -
v_call: TRBV28
cdr3_nt: TGTGCCAACAAGGAGATAGGGGTTGACACTGAAGCTTTCTTT
cdr3_aa: CANKEIGVDTEAFF

j_call: TRBJ2-2
clone_size: -
d_call: -
v_call: TRBV10-2
cdr3_nt: TGCGCCAGCGGGGGGAACAGAAACACCGGGGAGCTGTTTTTT
cdr3_aa: CASGGNRNTGELFF

j_call: TRBJ2-7
clone_size: -
d_call: -
v_call: TRBV19
cdr3_nt: TGTGCCAGTAGTATAGGCCCGGGGGCCTACGAGCAGTACTTC
cdr3_aa: CASSIGPGAYEQYF

j_call: TRBJ2-7
clone_size: -
d_call: -
v_call: TRBV5-1
cdr3_nt: TGCGCCAGCAGCTCGGGTCTCTCATACGAGCAGTACTTC
cdr3_aa: CASSSGLSYEQYF

j_call: TRBJ2-7
clone_size: -
d_call: -
v_call: TRBV29-1
cdr3_nt: TGCAGCGTTGAGGTGCAGGGGTACGAGCAGTACTTC
cdr3_aa: CSVEVQGYEQYF

j_call: TRBJ1-2
clone_size: -
d_call: -
v_call: TRBV11-3
cdr3_nt: TGTGCCAGCAGCTTTACCCTTGGAGCTAACTATGGCTACACCTTC
cdr3_aa: CASSFTLGANYGYTF

j_call: TRBJ1-5
clone_size: -
d_call: -
v_call: TRBV15
cdr3_nt: TGTGCCACCAGCAGAGATGCCGAGGGATGGCAGCCCCAGCATTTT
cdr3_aa: CATSRDAEGWQPQHF

j_call: TRBJ2-2
clone_size: -
d_call: -
v_call: TRBV2
cdr3_nt: TGTGCCAGCAGGGCAGAATACACCGGGGAGCTGTTTTTT
cdr3_aa: CASRAEYTGELFF

j_call: TRBJ1-6
clone_size: few
d_call: TRBD1
v_call: TRBV19
cdr3_nt: TGTGCCAGTAGTTCGACAGGGGGCCACTCACCCCTCCACTTT
cdr3_aa: CASSSTGGHSPLHF

j_call: TRBJ1-1
clone_size: -
d_call: -
v_call: TRBV30
cdr3_nt: TGTGCCTGGAGTATGGAGTTTGGGACTGAAGCTTTCTTT
cdr3_aa: CAWSMEFGTEAFF

j_call: TRBJ1-5
clone_size: -
d_call: -
v_call: TRBV7-3
cdr3_nt: TGTGCCAGCAGCTTAGGCATTAATCAGCCCCAGCATTTT
cdr3_aa: CASSLGINQPQHF

j_call: TRBJ1-1
clone_size: once
d_call: -
v_call: TRBV18
cdr3_nt: TGTGCCAGCTCATCGACACCAAAGAACACTGAAGCTTTCTTT
cdr3_aa: CASSSTPKNTEAFF

j_call: TRBJ1-2
clone_size: -
d_call: TRBD1
v_call: TRBV5-1
cdr3_nt: TGCGCCAGCAGCTTGGGAGGGGGCCAGAGCTATGGCTACACCTTC
cdr3_aa: CASSLGGGQSYGYTF

j_call: TRBJ2-2
clone_size: -
d_call: -
v_call: TRBV24-1
cdr3_nt: TGTGCCACCAGTGAATCCAAGGAGCTGTTTTTT
cdr3_aa: CATSESKELFF

j_call: TRBJ2-1
clone_size: -
d_call: -
v_call: TRBV7-9
cdr3_nt: TGTGCCAGCAGCTTAGAATTGACTGGTTGGGGGGATGAGCAGTTCTTC
cdr3_aa: CASSLELTGWGDEQFF

j_call: TRBJ1-2
clone_size: -
d_call: -
v_call: TRBV3-1/TRBV3-2
cdr3_nt: TGTGCCAGCAGCGACGCCTGGGAGGGTGACTATGGCTACACCTTC
cdr3_aa: CASSDAWEGDYGYTF

j_call: TRBJ1-1
clone_size: -
d_call: -
v_call: TRBV18
cdr3_nt: TGTGCCAGCTCACCACCCAAGGCAGGGGTGAACACTGAAGCTTTCTTT
cdr3_aa: CASSPPKAGVNTEAFF

j_call: TRBJ2-1
clone_size: -
d_call: TRBD2
v_call: TRBV7-2
cdr3_nt: TGTGCCAGCAGCTTAGGCGGCGGGGGGGCCTTCAATGAGCAGTTCTTC
cdr3_aa: CASSLGGGGAFNEQFF

j_call: TRBJ1-2
clone_size: -
d_call: -
v_call: TRBV5-1
cdr3_nt: TGCGCCAGCAGCCAGGACACCTACTATGGCTACACCTTC
cdr3_aa: CASSQDTYYGYTF

j_call: TRBJ2-6
clone_size: -
d_call: -
v_call: TRBV19
cdr3_nt: TGTGCCAGTAGTATAGATTCGGCGACAGTTAGTCGCTCTGGGGCCAACGTCCTGACTTTC
cdr3_aa: CASSIDSATVSRSGANVLTF

j_call: TRBJ2-7
clone_size: -
d_call: -
v_call: TRBV19
cdr3_nt: TGTGCCAGTAGTATCCCAGACTACGAGCAGTACTTC
cdr3_aa: CASSIPDYEQYF

j_call: TRBJ2-1
clone_size: -
d_call: TRBD2
v_call: TRBV4-2
cdr3_nt: TGTGCCAGCAGCCAAGACCCTACTAGCGGGAGGGCCCTCGAGCAGTTCTTC
cdr3_aa: CASSQDPTSGRALEQFF

j_call: TRBJ2-4
clone_size: -
d_call: TRBD2
v_call: TRBV6-2/TRBV6-3
cdr3_nt: TGTGCCAGCAGTCCGGGGGGAGGGTTCTTCATTCAGTACTTC
cdr3_aa: CASSPGGGFFIQYF

j_call: TRBJ2-7
clone_size: -
d_call: -
v_call: TRBV30
cdr3_nt: TGTGCCTGGAGTAAGGGGGGGTACGAGCAGTACTTC
cdr3_aa: CAWSKGGYEQYF